The 5 T cell receptor beta chains below all came from one sample that was sequenced in a study of T-cell memory formation after mild COVID-19. TCRdb re-called the 5' RACE reads through MiXCR, storing one row per CDR3 protein. The sample has around 470,000 distinct CDR3 sequences; 20% are singletons. The sequencing input was PBMCs or a T cell subset sorted from them (not recorded which). Receptor source: an adult woman who had mild COVID-19 (a few samples of this study predate the infection). Cell type and time point are not known.

This rearrangement joins TRBV30 to TRBJ1-3; D uncertain. Trimming removed 4 bases from V and 7 bases from J, with 11 bases in between. This CDR3 has 12 residues. Germline loops: CDR1 GTSNPN, CDR2 SVGIG (reference sequence). CDR3 residues: CAWTLGRNTIYF. The DNA for the CDR3 is TGTGCCTGGACCCTGGGTAGGAACACCATATATTTT.

V is TRBV12-3 or TRBV12-4 and J is TRBJ2-1; D possibly matches TRBD1 or TRBD2 (6 bases each). Trimming took off 4 bases at V and 8 bases at J, with 12 bases between the two ends. The CDR3 spans 13 residues. CDR3 DNA: TGTGCCAGCAGTTCGCTGGGGGGCCATGAGCAGTTCTTC. It translates to CASSSLGGHEQFF.

This chain connects TRBV5-4 to TRBJ1-6; D unresolved. Trimming took 6 bases from V and 10 from J, leaving 17 bases between them. The CDR3 length is 14 residues. Germline V CDR1 and CDR2: SGHNT, YYREEE (reference sequence). CDR3 protein: CASTSKGSASPLHF. For the CDR3, the DNA is TGTGCCAGCACCTCGAAAGGTTCGGCCTCACCCCTCCACTTT.

The table lists this clonotype with a count of one. The J gene is TRBJ2-2, the V gene TRBV9; 9 nucleotides line up with TRBD2. The trim removed 3 bases at V and 4 bases at J, leaving 7 bases unmatched. The CDR3 consists of 16 residues. The germline gives CDR1 SGDLS, CDR2 YYNGEE. The CDR3 coding sequence is TGTGCCAGCAGCGAGGGACTAGCCTCGGGCACCGGGGAGCTGTTTTTT. Residues: CASSEGLASGTGELFF.

The table lists this clonotype with a few counts. The chain carries TRBV29-1 and TRBJ2-7; 11 nucleotides line up with TRBD2. The CDR3 is 13 amino acids. Germline lookup yields CDR1 SQVTM and CDR2 ANQGSEA. V trimming: 6 bases; J trimming: 2 bases; junction bases outside the gene matches: 3. The CDR3 nucleotides read TGCAGCGTAGGGACTAGCGGTCCCTACGAGCAGTACTTC. Translated, it gives CSVGTSGPYEQYF.